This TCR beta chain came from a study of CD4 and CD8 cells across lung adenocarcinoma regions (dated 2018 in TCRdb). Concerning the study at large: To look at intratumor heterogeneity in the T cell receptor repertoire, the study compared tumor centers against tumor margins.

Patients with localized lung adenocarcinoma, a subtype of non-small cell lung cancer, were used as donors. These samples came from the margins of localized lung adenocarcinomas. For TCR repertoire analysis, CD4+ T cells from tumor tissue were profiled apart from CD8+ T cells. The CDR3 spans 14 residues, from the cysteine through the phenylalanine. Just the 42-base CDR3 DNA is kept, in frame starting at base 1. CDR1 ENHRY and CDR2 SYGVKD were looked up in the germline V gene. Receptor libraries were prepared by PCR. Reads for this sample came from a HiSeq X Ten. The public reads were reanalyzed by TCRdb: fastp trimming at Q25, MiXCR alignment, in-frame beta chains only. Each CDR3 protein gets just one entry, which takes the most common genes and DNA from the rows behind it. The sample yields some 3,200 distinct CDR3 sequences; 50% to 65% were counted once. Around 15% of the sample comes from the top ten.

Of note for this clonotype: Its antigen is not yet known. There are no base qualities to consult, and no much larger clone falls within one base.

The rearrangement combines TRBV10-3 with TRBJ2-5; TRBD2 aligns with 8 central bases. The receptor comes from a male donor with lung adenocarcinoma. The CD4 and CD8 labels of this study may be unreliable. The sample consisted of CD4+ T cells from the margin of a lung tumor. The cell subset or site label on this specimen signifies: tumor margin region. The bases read TGTGCGGGGAGCGGGGGCCGAGGCACAGATACCCAGTACTTC. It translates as CAGSGGRGTDTQYF.